These 21 T cell receptor beta chains came from one sample sequenced in a study of blood T cells in healthy people across ages. A second PCR of roughly 7 to 11 cycles used a sample-barcoded 5' primer and a J-beta primer mix. TCRdb fed the 5' RACE reads into MiXCR, producing one record per CDR3 protein. The top ten hold 3% to 4.5% of the sample, which has hundreds of thousands of distinct CDR3 sequences, about 21% seen once. The sequenced material came from blood. The receptors here all came from a man between 65 and 80 years old in good health.

The genes are TRBV18 and TRBJ2-1, with 11 bases that match TRBD2. The CDR3 extends over 15 amino acids. CDR1 and CDR2 (germline): KGHSH, LQKENI. The V and J ends lost 5 bases and 7 bases, in that order; junction bases with no gene match: 7. The CDR3 coding sequence is TGTGCCAGCTCAACGACTAGCGGGACTATTAATGAGCAGTTCTTC. It specifies CASSTTSGTINEQFF. Looking up the rest from reference TRBV18 and TRBJ2-1 gives the full variable domain: NAGVMQNPRHLVRRRGQEARLRCSPMKGHSHVYWYRQLPEEGLKFMVYLQKENIIDESGMPKERFSAEFPKEGPSILRIQQVVRGDSAAYFCASSTTSGTINEQFFGPGTRLTVL.

The V and J genes are TRBV10-3 and TRBJ2-7; D is unresolved. Deletions cut 2 bases from V and 6 bases from J, with 14 bases between. The CDR3 has 14 amino acids. Looked up from germline, CDR1 is ENHRY and CDR2 is SYGVKD. DNA of the CDR3: TGTGCCATCAGTGAGGACCGCTCACCAAGCGAGCAGTACTTC. Translating gives CAISEDRSPSEQYF.

The chain couples TRBV18 to TRBJ2-3, with D perhaps TRBD2 (6 bases). Germline CDR1 is KGHSH and CDR2 is LQKENI. The V gene lost 9 bases and the J gene lost 2 bases, with 15 bases spanning the gap. There are 14 residues in the CDR3. CDR3 protein: CASLGGLITDTQYF. CDR3 in DNA: TGTGCCAGTCTCGGAGGGTTAATCACAGATACGCAGTATTTT.

This clonotype has a count of ten or more. The rearrangement links TRBV11-2 to TRBJ2-7, with 8 positions matching TRBD1. CDR1 and CDR2 (germline): SGHAT, FQNNGV. J gave up 1 base and V 5 bases, and 16 bases lay outside the gene matches. The CDR3 totals 18 residues. For the CDR3, the DNA is TGTGCCAGCAGCCCCCTCAACCGAGACAGGGGAAGGTCCTACGAGCAGTACTTC. This codes for CASSPLNRDRGRSYEQYF.

This clonotype was detected ten times or more. The gene calls are TRBV7-2 and TRBJ2-5; D is perhaps TRBD1 (6 bases). Germline values: CDR1 SGHTA, CDR2 FQGNSA. The CDR3 runs to 13 residues. Trimming removed 5 bases from V and 1 base from J, with 8 bases in between. In nucleotides, the CDR3 is TGTGCCAGCAGCCAGGACAGCCAAGAGACCCAGTACTTC. Translating gives CASSQDSQETQYF.

Concerning this clonotype itself: The CDR3 end shows no conserved phenylalanine or tryptophan, and so a read error is likely. The rearrangement links TRBV5-1 to TRBJ2-5, with TRBD1 matching 7 bases. With V trimmed by 3 bases and J by 5 bases, 7 bases remained unmatched. The CDR3 has 14 residues. Germline CDR1 is SGHRS and CDR2 is YFSETQ. CDR3 sequence reads: CASSSGTAVETQYL. CDR3 coding DNA: TGCGCCAGCAGCTCTGGGACAGCAGTGGAGACCCAGTACCTC.

This rearrangement joins TRBV27 to TRBJ2-1; 8 nucleotides match TRBD1. Germline CDR1 MNHEY, CDR2 SMNVEV (reference sequence). The ends lost 7 bases at V and 7 bases at J; junction bases unmatched: 6. This CDR3 contains 13 residues. CDR3 coding DNA: TGTGCCAGCACCCTTGGACAGGGTAATGAGCAGTTCTTC. Encoded protein: CASTLGQGNEQFF.

CDR3 DNA sequence: TGTGCCTGGAGTGTAAGAGGGGGCACTAGCGGGAGAAGTGAGCAGTTCTTC. It codes for CAWSVRGGTSGRSEQFF. J is TRBJ2-1 and V is TRBV30; the match to TRBD2 covers 11 bases. Unmatched junction bases numbered 13, after V lost 0 bases and J lost 9 bases. The CDR3 has 17 residues. Germline loops: CDR1 GTSNPN, CDR2 SVGIG (reference sequence).

The rearrangement links TRBV27 to TRBJ2-5; tentatively, D is TRBD2 (5 bases). Gene TRBJ2-1 matches the end of the DNA better, so the J call may be wrong. The CDR3 has 14 amino acids. Germline values: CDR1 MNHEY, CDR2 SMNVEV (reference sequence). CDR3 nucleotide sequence: TGTGCCAGCAGTTTAGGACTTTTATACAATGAGCAGTTCTTC. Encoded protein: CASSLGLLYNEQFF.

This clonotype came up many times. This chain joins TRBV9 and TRBJ2-5, with 13 positions matching TRBD2. Trimming at V came to 4 bases and at J to 5 bases, leaving 8 bases not matched to a gene. This CDR3 is 16 amino acids long. CDR1 and CDR2 (germline): SGDLS, YYNGEE. The CDR3: CASSSRTSGGRETQYF. CDR3 nucleotide sequence: TGTGCCAGCAGCTCCCGGACTAGCGGGGGTCGGGAGACCCAGTACTTC.

V gene TRBV6-1 combines with J gene TRBJ1-6; perhaps TRBD1 as D (5 bases). Trimming cost V 2 bases and J 13 bases, with 9 bases left between them. The CDR3 spans 12 residues. Germline V gene lookup returns CDR1 MNHNS and CDR2 SASEGT. The CDR3 reads CASSEFGDPLHF. CDR3 bases: TGTGCCAGCAGTGAATTTGGGGACCCCCTCCACTTT.

The V gene is TRBV7-4, the J gene TRBJ2-7, with TRBD2 matching over 9 bases. The germline V gene encodes CDR1 SGHVT and CDR2 SQSDAQ. J lost 5 bases, V lost 3 bases, and 17 bases had no gene match. The CDR3 covers 18 residues. CDR3 amino acids: CASSFRSVLAGLSDEQYF. DNA of the CDR3: TGTGCCAGCAGCTTTCGGTCGGTCCTAGCGGGACTTTCTGACGAGCAGTACTTC.

This rearrangement joins TRBV20-1 to TRBJ2-3; either TRBD1 or TRBD2 may supply D (5 bases each). This CDR3 has 13 residues. The V end was cut by 6 bases, the J end by 2 bases, with 12 bases between. The V gene's germline CDR1 is DFQATT and CDR2 SNEGSKA (reference sequence). The CDR3 bases are TGCAGTGCCCCGGAGGACATCACAGATACGCAGTATTTT. It yields the protein CSAPEDITDTQYF.

This clonotype has a handful of counts. V and J are TRBV12-3 or TRBV12-4 and TRBJ1-6; no definite D call. Trimming left V 2 bases short and J 10 bases short, with 9 bases between. This CDR3 comprises 13 residues. For the CDR3, the DNA is TGTGCCAGCAGTTTAAAGGGTAACTCACCCCTCCACTTT. Translated: CASSLKGNSPLHF.

In this sample, this clonotype turned up a few times. The chain is built from TRBV7-9 and TRBJ2-5; 10 bases fit TRBD2. The tail of the sequence fits TRBJ2-1 better, so the J call may be wrong. The CDR3 is made up of 15 amino acids. In germline, CDR1 is SEHNR, CDR2 FQNEAQ (reference sequence). CDR3 DNA sequence: TGTGCCAGCAGCTTCCTAGCGGGAGTTAACAATGAGCAGTTCTTC. This sequence encodes CASSFLAGVNNEQFF.

This clonotype was recorded a few times. This chain joins TRBV9 and TRBJ2-3; D unclear. The CDR3 has 14 amino acids. V was clipped by 0 bases and J by 2 bases, with 7 bases between them. Per germline, CDR1 SGDLS and CDR2 YYNGEE. CDR3 sequence reads: CASSVATNTDTQYF. CDR3 DNA sequence: TGTGCCAGCAGCGTAGCTACCAACACAGATACGCAGTATTTT.

The chain couples TRBV5-1 to TRBJ1-6; no clear D gene. Germline CDR1 reads SGHRS; CDR2 reads YFSETQ. The CDR3 length is 15 residues. V lost 0 bases and J lost 5, with 9 bases in between. CDR3 sequence: CASSLATGNNSPLHF. The CDR3 coding sequence is TGCGCCAGCAGCTTGGCGACTGGTAATAATTCACCCCTCCACTTT.

The V and J genes are TRBV5-1 and TRBJ2-1, with TRBD1 matching 9 bases. The end of the DNA fits TRBJ2-7 better, so the J call may be wrong. Per the germline V gene, CDR1 is SGHRS and CDR2 is YFSETQ. The CDR3 is 15 residues long. This CDR3 is CASSSSQGAIYEQYF. In DNA form, the CDR3 reads TGCGCCAGCAGCTCCTCACAGGGGGCGATTTACGAGCAGTACTTC.

This clonotype was picked up a small number of times. The chain employs TRBV2 and TRBJ2-5; TRBD1 is a possible D gene (6 bases). The CDR3 spans 15 residues. V was shortened by 4 bases and J by 3 bases, with 15 bases between the two germline ends. Germline loops: CDR1 SNHLY, CDR2 FYNNEI. The CDR3 spells CASSGGQRDEETQYF. The CDR3 DNA is TGTGCCAGCAGTGGGGGACAAAGGGACGAAGAGACCCAGTACTTC.

This clonotype was seen more than once but under ten times. The chain employs TRBV19 and TRBJ2-7; D uncertain. CDR3 length: 13 amino acids. Per the germline V gene, CDR1 is LNHDA and CDR2 is SQIVND (reference sequence). Trimming removed 5 bases from V and 3 bases from J, with 11 bases in between. The DNA of the CDR3 is TGTGCCAGTAGTGCAAGGGTATACTACGAGCAGTACTTC. Translated: CASSARVYYEQYF.

The chain has TRBV29-1 and TRBJ1-5; weak D call: TRBD1 (6 bases). The CDR3 is 15 amino acids. The germline V gene has CDR1 SQVTM and CDR2 ANQGSEA. V lost 5 bases and J lost 2, with 16 bases in between. In nucleotides, the CDR3 is TGCAGCGTTATAGAAACAGGGACACGCAATCAGCCCCAGCATTTT. Residues: CSVIETGTRNQPQHF. Looking up the rest from reference TRBV29-1 and TRBJ1-5 gives the full variable domain: SAVISQKPSRDICQRGTSLTIQCQVDSQVTMMFWYRQQPGQSLTLIATANQGSEATYESGFVIDKFPISRPNLTFSTLTVSNMSPEDSSIYLCSVIETGTRNQPQHFGDGTRLSIL.